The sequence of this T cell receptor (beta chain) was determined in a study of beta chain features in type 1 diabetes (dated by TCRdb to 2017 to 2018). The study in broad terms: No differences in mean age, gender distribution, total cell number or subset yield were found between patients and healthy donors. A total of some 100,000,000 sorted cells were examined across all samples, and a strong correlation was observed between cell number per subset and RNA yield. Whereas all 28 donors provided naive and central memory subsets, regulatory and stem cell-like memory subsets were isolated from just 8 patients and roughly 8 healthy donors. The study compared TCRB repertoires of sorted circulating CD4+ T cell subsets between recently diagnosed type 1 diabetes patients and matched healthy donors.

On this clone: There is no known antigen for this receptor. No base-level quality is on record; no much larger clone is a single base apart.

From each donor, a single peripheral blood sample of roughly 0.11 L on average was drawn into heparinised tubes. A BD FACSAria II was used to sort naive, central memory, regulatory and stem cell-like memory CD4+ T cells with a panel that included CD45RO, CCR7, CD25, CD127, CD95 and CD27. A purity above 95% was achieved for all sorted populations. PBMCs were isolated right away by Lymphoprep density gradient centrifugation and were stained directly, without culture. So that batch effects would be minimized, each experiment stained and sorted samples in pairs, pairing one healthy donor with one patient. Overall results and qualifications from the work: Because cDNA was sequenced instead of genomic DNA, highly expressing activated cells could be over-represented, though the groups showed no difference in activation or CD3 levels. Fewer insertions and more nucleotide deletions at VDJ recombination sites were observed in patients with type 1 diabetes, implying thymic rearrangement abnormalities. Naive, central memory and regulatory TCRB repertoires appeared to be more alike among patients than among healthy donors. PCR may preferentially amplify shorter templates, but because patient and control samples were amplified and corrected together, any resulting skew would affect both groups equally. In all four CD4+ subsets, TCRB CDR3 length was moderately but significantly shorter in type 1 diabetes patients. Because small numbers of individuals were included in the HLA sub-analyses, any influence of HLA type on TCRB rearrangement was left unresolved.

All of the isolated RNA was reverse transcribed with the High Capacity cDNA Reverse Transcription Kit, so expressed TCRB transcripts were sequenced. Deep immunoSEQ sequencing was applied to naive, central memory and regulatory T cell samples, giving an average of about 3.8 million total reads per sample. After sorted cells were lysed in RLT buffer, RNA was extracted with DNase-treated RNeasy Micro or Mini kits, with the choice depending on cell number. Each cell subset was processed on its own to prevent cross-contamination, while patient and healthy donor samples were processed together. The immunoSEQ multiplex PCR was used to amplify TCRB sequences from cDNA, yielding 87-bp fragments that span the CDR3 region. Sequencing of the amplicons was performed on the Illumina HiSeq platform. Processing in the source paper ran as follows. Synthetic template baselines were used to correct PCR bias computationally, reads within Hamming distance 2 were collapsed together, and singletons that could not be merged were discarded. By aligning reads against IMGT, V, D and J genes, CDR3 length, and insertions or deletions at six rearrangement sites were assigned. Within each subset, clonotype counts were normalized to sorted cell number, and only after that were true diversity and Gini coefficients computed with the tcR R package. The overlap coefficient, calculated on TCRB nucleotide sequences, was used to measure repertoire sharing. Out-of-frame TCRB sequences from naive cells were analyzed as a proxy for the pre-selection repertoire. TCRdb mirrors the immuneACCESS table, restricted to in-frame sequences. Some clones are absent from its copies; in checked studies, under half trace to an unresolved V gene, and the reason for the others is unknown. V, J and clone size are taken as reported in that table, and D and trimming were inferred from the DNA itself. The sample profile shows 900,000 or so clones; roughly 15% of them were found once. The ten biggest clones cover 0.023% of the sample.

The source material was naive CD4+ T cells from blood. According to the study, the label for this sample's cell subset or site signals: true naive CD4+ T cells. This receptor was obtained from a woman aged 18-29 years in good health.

The DNA reads TGTGCCAGCATCCAGGCGGGAGGACCTTACTACTTC. It codes for CASIQAGGPYYF. The V gene is TRBV6-6 and the J gene is TRBJ2-5; TRBD2 lines up with 8 middle nucleotides. V ends up 7 bases short and J 14 bases short, with an unmatched junction base count of 12. The CDR3 holds 12 amino acids from the cysteine to the phenylalanine. Kept here is only the CDR3 DNA, which spans 36 bases and is read in frame from base 1. Via the germline V gene (reference sequence), CDR1 is MNHNY and CDR2 SVGAGI.